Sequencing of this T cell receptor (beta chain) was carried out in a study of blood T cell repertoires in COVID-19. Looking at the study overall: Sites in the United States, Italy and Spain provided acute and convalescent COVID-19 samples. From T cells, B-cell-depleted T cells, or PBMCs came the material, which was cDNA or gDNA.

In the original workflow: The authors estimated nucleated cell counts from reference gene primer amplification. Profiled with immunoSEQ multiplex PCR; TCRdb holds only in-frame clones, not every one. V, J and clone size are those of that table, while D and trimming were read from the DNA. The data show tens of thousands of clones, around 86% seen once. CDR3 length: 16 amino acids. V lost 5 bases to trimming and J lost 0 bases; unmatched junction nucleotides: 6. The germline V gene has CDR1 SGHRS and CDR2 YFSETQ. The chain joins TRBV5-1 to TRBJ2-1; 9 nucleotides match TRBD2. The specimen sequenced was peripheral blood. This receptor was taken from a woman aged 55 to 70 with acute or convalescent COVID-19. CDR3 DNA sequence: TGCGCCAGCAGACGGACTAGCGATAACTCCTACAATGAGCAGTTCTTC. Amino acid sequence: CASRRTSDNSYNEQFF. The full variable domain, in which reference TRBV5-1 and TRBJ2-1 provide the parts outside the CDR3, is KAGVTQTPRYLIKTRGQQVTLSCSPISGHRSVSWYQQTPGQGLQFLFEYFSETQRNKGNFPGRFSGRQFSNSRSEMNVSTLELGDSALYLCASRRTSDNSYNEQFFGPGTRLTVL.